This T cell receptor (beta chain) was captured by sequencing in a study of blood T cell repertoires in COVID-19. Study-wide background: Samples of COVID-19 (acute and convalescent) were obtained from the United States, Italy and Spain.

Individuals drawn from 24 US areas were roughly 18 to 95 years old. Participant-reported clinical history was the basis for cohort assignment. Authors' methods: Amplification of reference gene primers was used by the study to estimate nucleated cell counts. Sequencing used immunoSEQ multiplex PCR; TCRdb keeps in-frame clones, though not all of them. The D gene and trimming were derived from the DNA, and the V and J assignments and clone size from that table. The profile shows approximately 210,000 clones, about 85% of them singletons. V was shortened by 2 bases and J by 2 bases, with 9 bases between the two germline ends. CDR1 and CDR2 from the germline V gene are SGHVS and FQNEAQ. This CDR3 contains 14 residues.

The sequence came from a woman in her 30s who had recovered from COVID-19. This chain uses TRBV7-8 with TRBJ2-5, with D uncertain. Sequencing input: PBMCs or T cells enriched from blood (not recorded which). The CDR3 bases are TGTGCCAGCAGCTTAAGCCGGTGGCAAGAGACCCAGTACTTC. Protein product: CASSLSRWQETQYF.